The 13 T cell receptor beta chains given below trace back to one sample, sequenced in a study of molecular identifiers for immune sequencing clone quantification. A single record per CDR3 protein comes from TCRdb applying MiXCR to the PCR reads. The sample shows tens of thousands of distinct CDR3 sequences, about a quarter of them seen only once. What was sequenced was naive CD8+ T cells from blood, with Jurkat cell RNA spiked in. Stated subset: FACS-sorted CD8+CD4-CCR7+CD45RA+ naive T cells. These TCRs come from a human donor in good health. Some libraries in this study had Jurkat cell RNA spiked in.

This clonotype has at least ten counts. The gene calls are TRBV5-6 and TRBJ1-1; D gene uncertain. Trimming pared 0 bases from V and 5 bases from J, leaving 14 bases between. CDR1 and CDR2 from the germline V gene are SGHDT and YYEEEE. The length of the CDR3 is 15 residues. The CDR3: CASSLDAAAGTEAFF. The CDR3 DNA is TGTGCCAGCAGCTTGGATGCGGCAGCGGGAACTGAAGCTTTCTTT.

In its sample, this clonotype was seen many times. The chain is built from TRBV7-2 and TRBJ2-7; perhaps TRBD2 as D (6 bases). Germline V gives CDR1 SGHTA, CDR2 FQGNSA. The CDR3 is made up of 15 amino acids. The V and J ends lost 4 bases and 0 bases respectively, with 13 bases between them. In DNA form, the CDR3 reads TGTGCCAGCAGCTCATTGGGGGGAAGCTCCTACGAGCAGTACTTC. This codes for CASSSLGGSSYEQYF.

This clonotype was observed many times. This sequence joins TRBV27 and TRBJ2-2, with D perhaps given as TRBD1 or TRBD2 (6 bases each). Germline V lookup: CDR1 MNHEY, CDR2 SMNVEV (reference sequence). The length of the CDR3 is 15 residues. Trimming removed 3 bases from V and 4 bases from J, with 12 bases in between. Here the CDR3 reads CASSLRGAGTGELFF. The CDR3 nucleotides read TGTGCCAGCAGTTTGAGGGGGGCTGGCACCGGGGAGCTGTTTTTT.

This clonotype was detected many times. The chain carries TRBV4-3 and TRBJ2-3; TRBD2 agrees at 11 bases. Germline values: CDR1 LGHNA, CDR2 YSLEER. The CDR3 consists of 18 residues. Germline trimming cut 4 bases from V and 3 bases from J; bases unmatched to any gene: 12. In DNA form, the CDR3 reads TGCGCCAGCAGCCCGAGCCGACGTAGCGGGGGGGCTACAGATACGCAGTATTTT. Translated, it gives CASSPSRRSGGATDTQYF.

V and J are TRBV30 and TRBJ2-1; D is ambiguous. The V end lost 2 bases, the J end lost 9 bases, and 11 bases lay between the germline ends. The germline gives CDR1 GTSNPN, CDR2 SVGIG (reference sequence). This CDR3 has 12 amino acids. CDR3 in DNA: TGTGCCTGGAGTATCGGTCCGAGTGAGCAGTTCTTC. Encoded protein: CAWSIGPSEQFF.

This clonotype was seen ten or more times. The chain joins TRBV13 to TRBJ2-7; TRBD2 aligns across 9 bases. Germline loops: CDR1 PRHDT, CDR2 FYEKMQ (reference sequence). There are 15 residues in the CDR3. The V and J ends lost 4 bases and 5 bases, in that order; junction bases with no gene match: 9. The CDR3 nucleotides read TGTGCCAGCAGCTCCTCGGGACTAGCAACTCACGAGCAGTACTTC. Translation: CASSSSGLATHEQYF. Using reference TRBV13 and TRBJ2-7 for the parts outside the CDR3, the full variable domain is AAGVIQSPRHLIKEKRETATLKCYPIPRHDTVYWYQQGPGQDPQFLISFYEKMQSDKGSIPDRFSAQQFSDYHSELNMSSLELGDSALYFCASSSSGLATHEQYFGPGTRLTVT.

This clonotype has just a few counts. This chain links TRBV7-9 with TRBJ1-5, with a weak D call TRBD1 (6 bases). V shed 5 bases and J shed 6 bases, with 11 bases lying between them. Germline V gene data show CDR1 as SEHNR and CDR2 as FQNEAQ (reference sequence). The CDR3 spans 13 residues. CDR3 DNA sequence: TGTGCCAGCAGCAGAGGGGGTACTCAGCCCCAGCATTTT. It translates to CASSRGGTQPQHF.

In regard to this clonotype: A much bigger clone sits one base away, suggesting this may be a read error. The chain couples TRBV5-6 to TRBJ2-5; a possible D gene is TRBD2 (6 bases). Germline assignment: CDR1 SGHDT and CDR2 YYEEEE. The CDR3 is 12 residues long. Trimming stripped 7 bases from V and 7 bases from J, with 14 bases between. CDR3 DNA: TGTGCCAGCGGCCCGGGTAGCGGGACCCAGTACTTC. This translates into CASGPGSGTQYF.

This clonotype came up many times. J is TRBJ1-5 and V is TRBV11-2, with 7 bases lining up with TRBD1. CDR1 is SGHAT and CDR2 is FQNNGV in the germline V gene. This CDR3 spans 15 amino acids. Trimming cost V 4 bases and J 3 bases; bases outside gene matches: 6. The CDR3 DNA reads TGTGCCAGCAGCTCAACCGGGACAGACAATCAGCCCCAGCATTTT. This sequence encodes CASSSTGTDNQPQHF. Complete variable domain (other parts from reference TRBV11-2 and TRBJ1-5): EAGVAQSPRYKIIEKRQSVAFWCNPISGHATLYWYQQILGQGPKLLIQFQNNGVVDDSQLPKDRFSAERLKGVDSTLKIQPAKLEDSAVYLCASSSTGTDNQPQHFGDGTRLSIL.

This clonotype has at least ten counts. V usage is TRBV9 and J usage is TRBJ1-1; no reliable D call. CDR1 SGDLS and CDR2 YYNGEE come from the germline V gene. CDR3 size: 16 residues. The V gene lost 0 bases and the J gene lost 4 bases, with 16 bases spanning the gap. This CDR3 reads CASSVADFGLSTEAFF. The DNA for the CDR3 is TGTGCCAGCAGCGTAGCGGACTTTGGGCTGAGCACTGAAGCTTTCTTT.

This clonotype was seen a few times. This sequence joins TRBV7-9 and TRBJ2-5; D unresolved. This CDR3 contains 12 residues. Per the germline V gene, CDR1 is SEHNR and CDR2 is FQNEAQ (reference sequence). V gave up 2 bases and J gave up 5 bases, with 6 bases separating them. In DNA, the CDR3 is TGTGCCAGCAGCTTAACCCGGGAGACCCAGTACTTC. Its protein is CASSLTRETQYF.

This clonotype was counted many times. The chain has TRBV7-9 and TRBJ1-1, with 8 nucleotides matching TRBD1. From germline, CDR1 is SEHNR and CDR2 FQNEAQ (reference sequence). Trimming took 5 bases from V and 5 from J; bases not matched to a gene: 1. There are 12 residues in the CDR3. The CDR3 nucleotides are TGTGCCAGCAGCGACAGGGGTACTGAAGCTTTCTTT. Translated: CASSDRGTEAFF.

This clonotype was counted many times. The chain uses TRBV3-1 and TRBJ2-3, with 8 bases that match TRBD2. The CDR3 is 14 amino acids. Germline CDR1 LGHDT, CDR2 YNNKEL (reference sequence). The J segment lost 1 base and the V segment lost 8 bases, leaving 5 bases of the junction unmatched. The CDR3, as DNA: TGTGCCAGCTCACTAGCGGACGGCACAGATACGCAGTATTTT. Translated: CASSLADGTDTQYF.